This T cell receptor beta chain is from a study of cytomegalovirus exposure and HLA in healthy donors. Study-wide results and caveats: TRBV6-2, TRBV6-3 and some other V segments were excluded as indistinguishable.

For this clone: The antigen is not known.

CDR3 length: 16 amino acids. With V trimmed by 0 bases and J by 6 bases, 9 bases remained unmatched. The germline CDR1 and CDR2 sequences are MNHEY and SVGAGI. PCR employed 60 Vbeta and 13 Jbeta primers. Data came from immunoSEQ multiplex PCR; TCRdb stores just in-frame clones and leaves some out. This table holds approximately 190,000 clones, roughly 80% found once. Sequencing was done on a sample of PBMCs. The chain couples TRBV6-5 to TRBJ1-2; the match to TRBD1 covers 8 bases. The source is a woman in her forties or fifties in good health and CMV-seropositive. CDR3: CASSYSTPGGRNGYTF. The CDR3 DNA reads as TGTGCCAGCAGTTACTCGACCCCAGGGGGCCGTAATGGCTACACCTTC.